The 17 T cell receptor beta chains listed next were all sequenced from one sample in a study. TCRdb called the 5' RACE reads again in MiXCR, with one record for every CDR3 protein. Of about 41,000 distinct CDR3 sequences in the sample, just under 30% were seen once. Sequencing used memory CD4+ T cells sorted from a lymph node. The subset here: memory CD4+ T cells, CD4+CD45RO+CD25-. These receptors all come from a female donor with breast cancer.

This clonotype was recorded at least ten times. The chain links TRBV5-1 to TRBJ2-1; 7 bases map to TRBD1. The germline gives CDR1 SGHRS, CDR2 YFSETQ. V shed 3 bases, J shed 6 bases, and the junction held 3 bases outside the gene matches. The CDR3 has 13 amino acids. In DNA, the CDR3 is TGCGCCAGCAGCTCCGGGACAGTCAATGAGCAGTTCTTC. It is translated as CASSSGTVNEQFF.

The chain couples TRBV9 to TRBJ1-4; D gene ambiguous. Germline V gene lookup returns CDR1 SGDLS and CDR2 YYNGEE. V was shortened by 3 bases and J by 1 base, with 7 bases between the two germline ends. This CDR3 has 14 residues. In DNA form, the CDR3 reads TGTGCCAGCAGCGCCAGGAGAACTAATGAAAAACTGTTTTTT. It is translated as CASSARRTNEKLFF.

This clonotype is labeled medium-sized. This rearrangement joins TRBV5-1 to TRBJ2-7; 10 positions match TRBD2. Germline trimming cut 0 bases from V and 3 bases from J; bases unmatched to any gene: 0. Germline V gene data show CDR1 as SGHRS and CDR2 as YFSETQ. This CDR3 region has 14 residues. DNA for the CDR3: TGCGCCAGCAGCTTGGCTAGCGGGGGCTACGAGCAGTACTTC. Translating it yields CASSLASGGYEQYF.

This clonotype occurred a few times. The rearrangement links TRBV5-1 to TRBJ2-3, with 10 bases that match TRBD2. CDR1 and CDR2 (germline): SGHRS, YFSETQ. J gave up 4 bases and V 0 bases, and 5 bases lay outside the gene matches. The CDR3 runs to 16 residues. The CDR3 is CASSLESGGAPDTQYF. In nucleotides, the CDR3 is TGCGCCAGCAGCTTGGAGAGCGGGGGGGCCCCAGATACGCAGTATTTT.

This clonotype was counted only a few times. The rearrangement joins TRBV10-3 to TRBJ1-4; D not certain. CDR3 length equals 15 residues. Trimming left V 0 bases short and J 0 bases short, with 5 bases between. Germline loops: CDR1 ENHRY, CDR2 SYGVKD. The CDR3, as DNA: TGTGCCATCAGTGAGTCGTTAGCAACTAATGAAAAACTGTTTTTT. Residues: CAISESLATNEKLFF.

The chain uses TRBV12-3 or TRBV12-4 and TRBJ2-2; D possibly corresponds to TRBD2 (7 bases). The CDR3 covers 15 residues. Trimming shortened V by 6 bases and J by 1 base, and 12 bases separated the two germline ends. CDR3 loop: CASRSGTKNTGELFF. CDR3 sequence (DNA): TGTGCCAGCAGGAGCGGGACAAAGAACACCGGGGAGCTGTTTTTT.

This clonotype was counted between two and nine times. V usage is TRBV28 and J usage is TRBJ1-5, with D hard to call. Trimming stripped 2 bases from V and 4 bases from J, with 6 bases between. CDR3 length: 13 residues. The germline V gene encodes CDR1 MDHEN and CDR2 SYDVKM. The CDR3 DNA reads TGTGCCAGCAGTTTAGTGGAGAATCAGCCCCAGCATTTT. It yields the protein CASSLVENQPQHF.

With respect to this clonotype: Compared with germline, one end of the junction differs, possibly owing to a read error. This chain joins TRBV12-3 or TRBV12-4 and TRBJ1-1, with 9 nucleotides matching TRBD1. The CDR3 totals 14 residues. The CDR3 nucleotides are TGTGCCAGCAGTTCTGGACAGGGGAACACTGAAGCTCTCTTT. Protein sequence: CASSSGQGNTEALF.

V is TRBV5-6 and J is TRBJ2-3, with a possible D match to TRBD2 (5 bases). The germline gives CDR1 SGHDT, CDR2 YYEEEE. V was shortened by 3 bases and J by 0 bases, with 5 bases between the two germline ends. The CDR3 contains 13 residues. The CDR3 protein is CASSWTSTDTQYF. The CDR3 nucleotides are TGTGCCAGCAGCTGGACTAGCACAGATACGCAGTATTTT.

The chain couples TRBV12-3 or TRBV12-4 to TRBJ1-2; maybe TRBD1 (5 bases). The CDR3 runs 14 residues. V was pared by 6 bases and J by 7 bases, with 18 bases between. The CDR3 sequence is CASSPRKGTGGYTF. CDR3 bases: TGTGCCAGCAGCCCCAGGAAGGGGACGGGTGGCTACACCTTC.

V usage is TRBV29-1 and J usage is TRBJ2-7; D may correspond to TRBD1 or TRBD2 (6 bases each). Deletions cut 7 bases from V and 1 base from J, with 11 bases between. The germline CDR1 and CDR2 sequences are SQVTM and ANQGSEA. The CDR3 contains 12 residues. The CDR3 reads CSGGATSYEQYF. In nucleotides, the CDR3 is TGCAGCGGGGGGGCTACATCCTACGAGCAGTACTTC.

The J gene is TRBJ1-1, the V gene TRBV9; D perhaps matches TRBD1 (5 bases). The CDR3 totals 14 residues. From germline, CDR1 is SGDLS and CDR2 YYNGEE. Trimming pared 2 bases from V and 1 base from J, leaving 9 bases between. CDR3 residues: CASSVDQGNTEAFF. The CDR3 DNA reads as TGTGCCAGCAGCGTTGACCAGGGGAACACTGAAGCTTTCTTT.

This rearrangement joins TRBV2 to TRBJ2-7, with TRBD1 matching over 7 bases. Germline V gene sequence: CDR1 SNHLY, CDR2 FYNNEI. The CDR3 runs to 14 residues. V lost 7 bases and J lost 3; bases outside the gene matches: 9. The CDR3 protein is CASTPDRQDYEQYF. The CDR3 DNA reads TGTGCCAGCACCCCGGACAGGCAGGACTACGAGCAGTACTTC.

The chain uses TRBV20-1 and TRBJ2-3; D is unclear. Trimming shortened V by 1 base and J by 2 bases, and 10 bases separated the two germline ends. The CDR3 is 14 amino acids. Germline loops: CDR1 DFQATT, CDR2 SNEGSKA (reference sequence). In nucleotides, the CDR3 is TGCAGTGCTAGAGGGTACTTGCACACAGATACGCAGTATTTT. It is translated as CSARGYLHTDTQYF.

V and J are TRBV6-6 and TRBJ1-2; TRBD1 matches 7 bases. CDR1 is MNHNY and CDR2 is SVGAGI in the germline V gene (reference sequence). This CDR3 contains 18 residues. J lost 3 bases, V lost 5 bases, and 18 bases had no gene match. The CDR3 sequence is CASSTRPTGQDKDYGYTF. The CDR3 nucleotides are TGTGCCAGCAGTACCCGCCCGACAGGGCAAGACAAGGACTATGGCTACACCTTC.

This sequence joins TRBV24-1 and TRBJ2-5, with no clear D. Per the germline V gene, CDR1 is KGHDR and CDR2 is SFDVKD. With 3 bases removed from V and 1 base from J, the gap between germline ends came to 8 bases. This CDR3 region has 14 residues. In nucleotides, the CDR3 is TGTGCCACCAGTGATGGGCTACTCCAAGAGACCCAGTACTTC. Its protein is CATSDGLLQETQYF.

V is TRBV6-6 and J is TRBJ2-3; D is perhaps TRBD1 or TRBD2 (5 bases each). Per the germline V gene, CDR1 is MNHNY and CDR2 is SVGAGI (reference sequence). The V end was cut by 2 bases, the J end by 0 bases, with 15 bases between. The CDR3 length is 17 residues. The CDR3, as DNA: TGTGCCAGCAGTTACGGGGGTGATAGCTCTAGCACAGATACGCAGTATTTT. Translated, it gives CASSYGGDSSSTDTQYF.